This T cell receptor (beta chain) is from a study of blood T cell repertoires in COVID-19. Study in general: Researchers got acute and convalescent COVID-19 samples from the United States, Italy and Spain. In each case, the material was cDNA or gDNA derived from T cells, B-cell-depleted T cells, or PBMCs.

The CDR3 consists of 14 residues. Trimming stripped 3 bases from V and 4 bases from J, with 13 bases between. CDR1 and CDR2 from the germline V gene are SGDLS and YYNGEE. Participants came from fewer than 25 US areas, aged about 18 to 89 years. Participant-given clinical history determined each cohort assignment. A single count supports this clone. Repertoires were generated with immunoSEQ multiplex PCR, while TCRdb's copy carries only in-frame clones and drops some. The profile covers roughly 190,000 clones, with more than 75% appearing a single time and about a sixth taken by the ten largest. The TCR originated in a woman between 45 and 60 years old with acute COVID-19. The V call is TRBV9, the J call TRBJ1-2; D gene ambiguous. Sequencing input: PBMCs or T cells enriched from blood (not recorded which). The CDR3 sequence: CASSDPGAGYGYTF. The CDR3 bases are TGTGCCAGCAGCGATCCGGGAGCTGGCTATGGCTACACCTTC.